The clone carrying this T cell receptor (beta chain) has more than one count but fewer than ten. Trimming took off 3 bases at V and 6 bases at J, with 9 bases between the two ends. This CDR3 region has 13 residues. Authors' data handling: Quantification of nucleated cells was approximated via reference gene primer amplification. Using immunoSEQ multiplex PCR, the repertoire was profiled, and TCRdb retains in-frame clones only, with some absent. V and J calls and clone size come straight from that table; D and trimming were deduced from the DNA. The data show tens of thousands of clones, around 90% seen once. The data derive from a study of blood T cell repertoires in COVID-19. Study as a whole: Italy, Spain and the United States were the sources of the convalescent and acute COVID-19 samples. PBMCs, B-cell-depleted T cells, or T cells provided the cDNA or gDNA that made up the material.

Sequencing was performed on peripheral blood. This receptor was obtained from a man between 50 and 59 years old with active COVID-19. The rearrangement links TRBV12-3 or TRBV12-4 to TRBJ1-5; D uncertain. The CDR3 loop is CASSFLSVQPQHF. As DNA, the CDR3 is TGTGCCAGCAGTTTTTTATCAGTTCAGCCCCAGCATTTT.